The clone carrying this TCR beta chain came up a few times. The data were obtained in a study of blood T cell repertoires in COVID-19. Measured with immunoSEQ multiplex PCR; TCRdb has only the in-frame clones, and not every one. Among about 210,000 clones, around 83% were seen once, and the ten largest hold 4.5% to 5.5%. Germline CDR1 and CDR2: SGDLS and YYNGEE. This CDR3 has 16 amino acids. With 0 bases clipped from V and 5 bases from J, the junction kept 7 bases outside the gene matches. The sequence was collected from a woman in her 70s with COVID-19, enrolled during active disease. Sequenced input: peripheral blood. The V call is TRBV9, the J call TRBJ2-1; TRBD2 matches 8 bases. The CDR3 is CASSVDPGGPHNEQFF. The CDR3 DNA sequence: TGTGCCAGCAGCGTAGATCCGGGAGGGCCCCACAATGAGCAGTTCTTC.